This entry describes one TCR beta chain. The CDR3 has 18 residues. Germline V gene data show CDR1 as MGHRA and CDR2 as YSYEKL. The ends were cut back, 0 bases at V and 7 bases at J, with 22 bases in the middle. The sample comes from a study of blood T cell repertoires in COVID-19. The assay was immunoSEQ multiplex PCR, and TCRdb's table has in-frame clones only and misses some. The sample consists of over 100,000 clones, about 85% of them appearing once. The genes are TRBV4-1 and TRBJ2-4; D might be TRBD2 (7 bases). The clonotype comes from a man in his forties with acute or convalescent COVID-19. Source material: peripheral blood. CDR3 coding DNA: TGCGCCAGCAGCCAAGATAGGAGTAGGGGGGGCCTGGGTAACATTCAGTACTTC. It translates to CASSQDRSRGGLGNIQYF.